Following are 13 T cell receptor beta chains from one sample sequenced in a study of graft-versus-host responses after intestinal transplantation. Clones were sequenced by immunoSEQ multiplex PCR, and TCRdb holds only the in-frame ones, with some missing. The sample includes tens of thousands of clones, around 95% of them seen just once. The sample here was PBMCs, taken 16 days after intestinal transplant. These receptor sequences come from a human patient who received an intestinal transplant, so some T cells may come from the graft donor.

The chain links TRBV27 to TRBJ2-7; TRBD1 is a possible D gene (6 bases). The CDR3 runs to 14 residues. Germline V CDR1 and CDR2: MNHEY, SMNVEV (reference sequence). Between the trimmed V and J ends, which lost 8 bases and 1 base, there was a span of 15 bases. CDR3 residues: CASGLTGGSYEQYF. The CDR3 nucleotides are TGTGCCAGCGGATTGACAGGCGGTTCCTACGAGCAGTACTTC.

The chain carries TRBV6-5 and TRBJ2-3; 7 positions agree with TRBD1. The CDR3 is 14 residues long. The germline V gene encodes CDR1 MNHEY and CDR2 SVGAGI. V was clipped by 5 bases and J by 5 bases; unmatched bases: 7. The CDR3 sequence is CASSEDREGDTQYF. CDR3 DNA: TGTGCCAGCAGTGAAGACAGGGAAGGAGATACGCAGTATTTT.

V is TRBV10-2 and J is TRBJ1-2, with D perhaps matching TRBD1 (5 bases). V lost 1 base, J lost 8 bases, and 14 bases lay in between. The CDR3 consists of 14 residues. Germline V gene sequence: CDR1 WSHSY, CDR2 SAAADI. The CDR3 DNA reads as TGCGCCAGCAGTGAGTTTTCAGGGATGCGCGGCTACACCTTC. Amino acid sequence: CASSEFSGMRGYTF.

The rearrangement uses TRBV15 and TRBJ2-1, with 7 positions matching TRBD2. After removal of 2 bases from V and 0 bases from J, the junction contained 7 bases not matched to a gene. Germline V gene data show CDR1 as LNHNV and CDR2 as YYDKDF (reference sequence). The CDR3 covers 17 residues. For the CDR3, the DNA is TGTGCCACCAGCAGATCCCCGGGAGGCAGCTCCTACAATGAGCAGTTCTTC. Translated, it gives CATSRSPGGSSYNEQFF.

V is TRBV10-1 and J is TRBJ2-7, with TRBD1 matching 7 bases. This CDR3 is built from 19 residues. V gave up 6 bases and J gave up 0 bases; unmatched junction bases: 20. The germline V gene encodes CDR1 WNHNN and CDR2 SYGVQD (reference sequence). CDR3 sequence reads: CASSPLPWDSLRSSYEQYF. DNA for the CDR3: TGCGCCAGCAGCCCCCTTCCTTGGGACAGCCTAAGGAGCTCCTACGAGCAGTACTTC.

The chain links TRBV28 to TRBJ2-1; 7 positions agree with TRBD2. V was pared by 3 bases and J by 9 bases, with 11 bases of the junction left unmatched. Looked up from germline, CDR1 is MDHEN and CDR2 is SYDVKM. The CDR3 is made up of 15 amino acids. The CDR3 spells CASSLVGTTHGEQFF. CDR3 sequence (DNA): TGTGCCAGCAGTTTGGTGGGGACTACCCACGGTGAGCAGTTCTTC.

The V call is TRBV11-3, the J call TRBJ2-1; 7 bases align to TRBD2. This CDR3 is built from 15 residues. From germline, CDR1 is SGHNT and CDR2 YENEEA. The V and J ends lost 4 bases and 0 bases, in that order; junction bases with no gene match: 3. The CDR3 DNA sequence: TGTGCCAGCAGCTCGCGGGGGAGCTCCTACAATGAGCAGTTCTTC. This sequence encodes CASSSRGSSYNEQFF.

In this sample, this clone turned up once. V usage is TRBV5-6 and J usage is TRBJ2-3; 8 nucleotides line up with TRBD1. Germline V lookup: CDR1 SGHDT, CDR2 YYEEEE. With V trimmed by 3 bases and J by 4 bases, 13 bases remained unmatched. The CDR3 loop spans 17 amino acids. CDR3 sequence: CASSSPRTGLNSDTQYF. The CDR3 DNA follows: TGTGCCAGCAGCTCCCCAAGGACAGGGTTGAATTCAGATACGCAGTATTTT.

The chain joins TRBV18 to TRBJ2-7; D may be TRBD1 (5 bases). Trimming took off 2 bases at V and 1 base at J, with 12 bases between the two ends. Germline V CDR1 and CDR2: KGHSH, LQKENI. The CDR3 loop spans 15 amino acids. As DNA, the CDR3 is TGTGCCAGCTCACCAGGGGCCACGACTTCCTACGAGCAGTACTTC. Translating gives CASSPGATTSYEQYF.

The chain recombines TRBV7-6 with TRBJ2-2; D remains unclear. V lost 5 bases and J 0 bases, leaving 4 bases between the germline ends. Germline CDR1 reads SGHVS; CDR2 reads FNYEAQ. The CDR3 consists of 13 residues. CDR3 region: CASSPSNTGELFF. CDR3 DNA: TGTGCCAGCAGCCCCTCGAACACCGGGGAGCTGTTTTTT.

This clone appeared a single time. The chain carries TRBV30 and TRBJ2-1; D is tentatively TRBD1 or TRBD2 (5 bases each). The germline gives CDR1 GTSNPN, CDR2 SVGIG (reference sequence). Between the trimmed V and J ends, which lost 5 bases and 3 bases, there was a span of 8 bases. The CDR3 is 12 residues long. The CDR3 bases are TGTGCCTGGGGGGACGGCTACAATGAGCAGTTCTTC. It codes for CAWGDGYNEQFF.

This sequence joins TRBV6-1 and TRBJ1-6; D call uncertain. This CDR3 region has 12 residues. Germline assignment: CDR1 MNHNS and CDR2 SASEGT. Deletions cut 4 bases from V and 14 bases from J, with 12 bases between. CDR3 amino acids: CASSAFLGALHF. In nucleotides, the CDR3 is TGTGCCAGCAGTGCATTCCTAGGAGCCCTCCACTTT.

The chain combines TRBV15 with TRBJ2-2; D is unresolved. V was shortened by 1 base and J by 7 bases, with 13 bases between the two germline ends. The CDR3 length is 15 residues. Germline V gene data show CDR1 as LNHNV and CDR2 as YYDKDF (reference sequence). In nucleotides, the CDR3 is TGTGCCACCAGCAGAGTACGGGCCAAGGGCGGGGAGCTGTTTTTT. Translation gives CATSRVRAKGGELFF. The complete variable domain, with remaining parts taken from reference TRBV15 and TRBJ2-2, reads DAMVIQNPRYQVTQFGKPVTLSCSQTLNHNVMYWYQQKSSQAPKLLFHYYDKDFNNEADTPDNFQSRRPNTSFCFLDIRSPGLGDTAMYLCATSRVRAKGGELFFGEGSRLTVL.